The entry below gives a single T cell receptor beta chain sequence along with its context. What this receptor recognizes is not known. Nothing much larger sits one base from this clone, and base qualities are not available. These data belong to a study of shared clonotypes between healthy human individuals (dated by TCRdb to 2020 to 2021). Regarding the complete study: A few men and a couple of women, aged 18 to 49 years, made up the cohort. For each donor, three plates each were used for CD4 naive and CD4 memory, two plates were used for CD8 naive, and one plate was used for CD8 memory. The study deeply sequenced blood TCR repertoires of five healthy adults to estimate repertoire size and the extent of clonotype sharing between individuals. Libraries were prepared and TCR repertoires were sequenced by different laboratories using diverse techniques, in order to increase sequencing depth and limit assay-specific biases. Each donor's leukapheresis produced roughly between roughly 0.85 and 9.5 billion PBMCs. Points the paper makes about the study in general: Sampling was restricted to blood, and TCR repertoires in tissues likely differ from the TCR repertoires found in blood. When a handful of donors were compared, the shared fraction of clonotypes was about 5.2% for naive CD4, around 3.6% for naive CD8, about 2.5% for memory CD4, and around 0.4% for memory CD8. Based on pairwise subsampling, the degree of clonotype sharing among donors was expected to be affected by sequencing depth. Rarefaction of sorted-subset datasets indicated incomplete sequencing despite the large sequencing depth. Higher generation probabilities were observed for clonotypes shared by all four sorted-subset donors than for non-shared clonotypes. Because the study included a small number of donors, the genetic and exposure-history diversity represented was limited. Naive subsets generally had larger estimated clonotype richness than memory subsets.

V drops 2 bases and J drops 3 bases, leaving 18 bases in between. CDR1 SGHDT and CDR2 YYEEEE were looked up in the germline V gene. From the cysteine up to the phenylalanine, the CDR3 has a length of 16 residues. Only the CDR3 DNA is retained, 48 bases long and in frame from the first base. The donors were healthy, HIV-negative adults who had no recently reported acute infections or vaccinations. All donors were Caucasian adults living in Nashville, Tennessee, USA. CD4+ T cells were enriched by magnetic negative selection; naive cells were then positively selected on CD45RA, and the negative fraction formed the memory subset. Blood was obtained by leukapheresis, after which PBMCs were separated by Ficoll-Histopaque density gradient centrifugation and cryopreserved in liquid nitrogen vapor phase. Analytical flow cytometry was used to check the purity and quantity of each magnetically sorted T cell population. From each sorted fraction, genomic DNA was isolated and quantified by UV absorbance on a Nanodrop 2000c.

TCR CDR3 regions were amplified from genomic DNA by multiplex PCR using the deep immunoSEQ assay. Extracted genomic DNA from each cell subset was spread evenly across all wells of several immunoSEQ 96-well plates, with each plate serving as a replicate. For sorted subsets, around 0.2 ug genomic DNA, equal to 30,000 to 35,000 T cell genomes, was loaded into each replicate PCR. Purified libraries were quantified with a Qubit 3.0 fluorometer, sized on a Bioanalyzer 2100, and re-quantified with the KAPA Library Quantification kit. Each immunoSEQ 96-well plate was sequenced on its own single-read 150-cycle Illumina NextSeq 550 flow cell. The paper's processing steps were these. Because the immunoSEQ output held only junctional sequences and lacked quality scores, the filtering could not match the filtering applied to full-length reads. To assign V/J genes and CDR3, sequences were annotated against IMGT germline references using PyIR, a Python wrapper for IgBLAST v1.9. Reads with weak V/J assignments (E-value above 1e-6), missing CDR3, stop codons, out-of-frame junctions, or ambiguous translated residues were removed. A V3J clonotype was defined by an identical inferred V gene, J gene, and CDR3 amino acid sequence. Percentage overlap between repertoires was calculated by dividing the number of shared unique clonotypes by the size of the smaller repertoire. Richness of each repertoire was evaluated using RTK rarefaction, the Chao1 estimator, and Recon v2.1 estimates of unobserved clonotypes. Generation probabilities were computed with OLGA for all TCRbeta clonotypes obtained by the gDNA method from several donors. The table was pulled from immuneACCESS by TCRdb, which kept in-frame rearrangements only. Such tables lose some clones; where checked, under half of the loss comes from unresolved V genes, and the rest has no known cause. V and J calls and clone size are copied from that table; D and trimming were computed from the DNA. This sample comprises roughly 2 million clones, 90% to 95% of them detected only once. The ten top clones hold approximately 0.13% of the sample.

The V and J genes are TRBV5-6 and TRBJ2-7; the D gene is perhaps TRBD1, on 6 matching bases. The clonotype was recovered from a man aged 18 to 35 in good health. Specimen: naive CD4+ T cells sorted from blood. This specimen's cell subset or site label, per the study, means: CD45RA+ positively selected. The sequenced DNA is TGTGCCAGCAGCTTTGCGGTGAGGGGGAAATACTACGAGCAGTACTTC. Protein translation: CASSFAVRGKYYEQYF.